This paragraph reports one T cell receptor beta chain. Its antigen is undetermined. The germline CDR1 and CDR2 sequences are MNHEY and SMNVEV (reference sequence). The CDR3 runs 15 residues. The J segment lost 3 bases and the V segment lost 2 bases, leaving 2 bases of the junction unmatched. This entry comes from a study of cytomegalovirus exposure and HLA in healthy donors. Study findings and constraints: TCR clusters originating in the first cohort tended to co-occur in the 120 validation repertoires, according to a later analysis. Altogether, 170 or so TCR beta chains were recorded as cytomegalovirus-associated. The classifier reportedly diagnosed cytomegalovirus status with high sensitivity and specificity.

Profiled with immunoSEQ multiplex PCR; TCRdb holds only in-frame clones, not every one. The table lists 260,000 or so clones, over 75% of them singletons, with over 0.85% in the top ten. The origin of this receptor is a woman aged 18-35 years in good health and CMV-seronegative. Sequenced: PBMCs. The J gene is TRBJ2-3, the V gene TRBV27, with 10 bases aligning to TRBD2. CDR3 amino acids: CASSLQTSGTDTQYF. The CDR3 region has the DNA TGTGCCAGCAGTTTACAGACTAGCGGGACAGATACGCAGTATTTT.